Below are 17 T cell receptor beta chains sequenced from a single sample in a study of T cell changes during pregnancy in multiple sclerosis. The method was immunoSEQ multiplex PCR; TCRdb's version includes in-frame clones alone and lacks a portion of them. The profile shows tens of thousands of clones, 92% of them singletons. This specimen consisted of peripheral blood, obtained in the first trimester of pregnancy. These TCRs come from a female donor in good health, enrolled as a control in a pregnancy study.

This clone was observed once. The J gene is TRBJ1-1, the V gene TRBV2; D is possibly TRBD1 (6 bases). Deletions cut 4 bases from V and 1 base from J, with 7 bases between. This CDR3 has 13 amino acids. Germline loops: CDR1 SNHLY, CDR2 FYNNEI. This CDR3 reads CASSGTANTEAFF. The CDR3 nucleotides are TGTGCCAGCAGTGGGACAGCGAACACTGAAGCTTTCTTT.

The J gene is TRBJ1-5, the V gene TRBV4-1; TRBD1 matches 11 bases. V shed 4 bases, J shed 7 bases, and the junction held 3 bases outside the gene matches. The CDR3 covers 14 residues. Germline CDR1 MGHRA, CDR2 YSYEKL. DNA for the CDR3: TGCGCCAGCAGCCCAGGACAGGGGGCCCAGCCCCAGCATTTT. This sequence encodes CASSPGQGAQPQHF.

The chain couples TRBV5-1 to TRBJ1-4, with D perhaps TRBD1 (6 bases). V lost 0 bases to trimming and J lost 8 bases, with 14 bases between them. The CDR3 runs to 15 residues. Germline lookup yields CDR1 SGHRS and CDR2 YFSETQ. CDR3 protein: CASSLDRALGEKLFF. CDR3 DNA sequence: TGCGCCAGCAGCTTGGACAGGGCCCTTGGGGAAAAACTGTTTTTT.

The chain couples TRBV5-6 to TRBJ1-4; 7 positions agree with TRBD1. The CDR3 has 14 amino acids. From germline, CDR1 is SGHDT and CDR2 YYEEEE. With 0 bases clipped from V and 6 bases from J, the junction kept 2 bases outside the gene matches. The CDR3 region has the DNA TGTGCCAGCAGCTTGGTGCAGGGGGATGAAAAACTGTTTTTT. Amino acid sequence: CASSLVQGDEKLFF.

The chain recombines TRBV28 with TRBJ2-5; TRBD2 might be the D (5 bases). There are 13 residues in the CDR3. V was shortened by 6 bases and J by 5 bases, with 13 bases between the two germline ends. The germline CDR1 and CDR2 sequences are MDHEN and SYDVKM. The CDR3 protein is CASSKEVRETQYF. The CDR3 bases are TGTGCCAGCAGCAAGGAGGTGAGGGAGACCCAGTACTTC. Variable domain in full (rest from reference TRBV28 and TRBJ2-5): DVKVTQSSRYLVKRTGEKVFLECVQDMDHENMFWYRQDPGLGLRLIYFSYDVKMKEKGDIPEGYSVSREKKERFSLILESASTNQTSMYLCASSKEVRETQYFGPGTRLLVL.

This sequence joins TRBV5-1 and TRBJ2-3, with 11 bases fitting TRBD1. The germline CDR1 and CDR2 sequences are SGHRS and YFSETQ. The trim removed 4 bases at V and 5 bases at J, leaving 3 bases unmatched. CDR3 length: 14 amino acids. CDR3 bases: TGCGCCAGCAGCCCCGGGACAGGGGGAGATACGCAGTATTTT. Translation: CASSPGTGGDTQYF. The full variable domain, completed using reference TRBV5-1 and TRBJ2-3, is KAGVTQTPRYLIKTRGQQVTLSCSPISGHRSVSWYQQTPGQGLQFLFEYFSETQRNKGNFPGRFSGRQFSNSRSEMNVSTLELGDSALYLCASSPGTGGDTQYFGPGTRLTVL.

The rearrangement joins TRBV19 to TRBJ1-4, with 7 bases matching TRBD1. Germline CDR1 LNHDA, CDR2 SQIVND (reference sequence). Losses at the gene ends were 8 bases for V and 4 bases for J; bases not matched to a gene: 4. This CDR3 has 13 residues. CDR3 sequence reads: CASGDSYNEKLFF. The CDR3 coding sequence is TGTGCCAGTGGGGACAGTTATAATGAAAAACTGTTTTTT.

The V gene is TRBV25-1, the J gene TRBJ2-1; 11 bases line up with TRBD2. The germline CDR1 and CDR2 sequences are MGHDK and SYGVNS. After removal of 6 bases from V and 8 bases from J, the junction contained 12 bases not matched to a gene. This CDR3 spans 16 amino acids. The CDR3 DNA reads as TGTGCCAGCAGCTCCCTTAGCGGGAGGGGCCCGGATGAGCAGTTCTTC. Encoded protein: CASSSLSGRGPDEQFF.

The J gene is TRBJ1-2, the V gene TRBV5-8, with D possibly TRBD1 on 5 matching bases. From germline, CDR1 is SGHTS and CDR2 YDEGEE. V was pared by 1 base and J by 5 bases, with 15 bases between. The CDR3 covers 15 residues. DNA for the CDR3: TGTGCCAGCAGCTTGTGGATAAGGGGATGGTATGGCTACACCTTC. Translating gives CASSLWIRGWYGYTF.

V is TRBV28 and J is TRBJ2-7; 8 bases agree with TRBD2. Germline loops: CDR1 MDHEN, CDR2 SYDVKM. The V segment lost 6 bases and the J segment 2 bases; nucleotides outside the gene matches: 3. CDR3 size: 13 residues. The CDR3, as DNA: TGTGCCAGCAGAACGGGAGGGACCTACGAGCAGTACTTC. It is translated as CASRTGGTYEQYF.

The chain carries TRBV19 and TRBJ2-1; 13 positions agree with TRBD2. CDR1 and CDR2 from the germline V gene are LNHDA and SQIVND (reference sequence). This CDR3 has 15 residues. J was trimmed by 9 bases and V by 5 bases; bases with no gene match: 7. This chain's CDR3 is CASSSLAGGRIEQFF. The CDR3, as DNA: TGTGCCAGTAGTTCACTAGCGGGAGGGCGGATTGAGCAGTTCTTC.

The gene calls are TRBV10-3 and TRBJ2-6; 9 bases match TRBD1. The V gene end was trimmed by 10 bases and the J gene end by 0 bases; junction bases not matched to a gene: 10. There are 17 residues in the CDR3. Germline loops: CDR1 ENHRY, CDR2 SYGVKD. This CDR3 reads CASSPGQGTSGANVLTF. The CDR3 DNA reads TGTGCCAGTTCACCGGGACAGGGTACCTCTGGGGCCAACGTCCTGACTTTC.

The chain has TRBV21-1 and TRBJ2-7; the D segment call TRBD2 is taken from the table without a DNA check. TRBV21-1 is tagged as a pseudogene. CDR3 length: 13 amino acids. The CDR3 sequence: CASSLVPHYEQYF. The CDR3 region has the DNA TGTGCCAGCAGCTTAGTGCCCCACTACGAGCAGTACTTC.

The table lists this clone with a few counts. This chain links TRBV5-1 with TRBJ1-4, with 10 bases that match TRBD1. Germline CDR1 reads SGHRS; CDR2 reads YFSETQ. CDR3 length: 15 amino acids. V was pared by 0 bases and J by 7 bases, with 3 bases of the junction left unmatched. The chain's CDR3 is CASSLAGTGAEKLFF. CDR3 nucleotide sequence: TGCGCCAGCAGCTTGGCGGGGACAGGGGCTGAAAAACTGTTTTTT.

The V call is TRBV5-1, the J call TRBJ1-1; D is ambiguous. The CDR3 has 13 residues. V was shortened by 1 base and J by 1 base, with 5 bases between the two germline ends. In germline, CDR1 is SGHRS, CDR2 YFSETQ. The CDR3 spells CASSLNTNTEAFF. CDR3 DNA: TGCGCCAGCAGCTTGAACACGAACACTGAAGCTTTCTTT.

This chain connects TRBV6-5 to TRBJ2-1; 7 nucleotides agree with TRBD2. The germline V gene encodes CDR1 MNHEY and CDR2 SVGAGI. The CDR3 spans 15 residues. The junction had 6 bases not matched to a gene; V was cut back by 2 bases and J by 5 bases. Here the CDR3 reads CASSYRGLTNNEQFF. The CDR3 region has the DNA TGTGCCAGCAGTTACCGGGGACTAACAAACAATGAGCAGTTCTTC.

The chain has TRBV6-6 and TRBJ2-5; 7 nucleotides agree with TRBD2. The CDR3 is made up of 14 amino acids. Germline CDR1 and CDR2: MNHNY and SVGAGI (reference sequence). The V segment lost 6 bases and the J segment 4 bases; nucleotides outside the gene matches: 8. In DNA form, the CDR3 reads TGTGCCAGCAGGCCTCCTAGCGGAGGAGAGACCCAGTACTTC. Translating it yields CASRPPSGGETQYF.